This TCR beta chain was sequenced in a study of early T cells in non-severe SARS-CoV-2 infection. CDR3 length: 11 residues. V was shortened by 7 bases and J by 3 bases, with 6 bases between the two germline ends. CDR1 and CDR2 (germline): ENHRY, SYGVKD. MiXCR was run by TCRdb on the 5' RACE reads, yielding one entry per CDR3 protein. The sample holds roughly 38,000 distinct CDR3 sequences, nearly 6% seen once. This clonotype was detected many times. The V gene is TRBV10-3, the J gene TRBJ1-1; D is ambiguous. This TCR was recovered from an adult who was a healthcare worker with PCR-confirmed SARS-CoV-2 infection or an uninfected control (not recorded which). Source material: whole blood. The CDR3 DNA follows: TGTGCCATCAAGGTGGACACTGAAGCTTTCTTT. This sequence encodes CAIKVDTEAFF.